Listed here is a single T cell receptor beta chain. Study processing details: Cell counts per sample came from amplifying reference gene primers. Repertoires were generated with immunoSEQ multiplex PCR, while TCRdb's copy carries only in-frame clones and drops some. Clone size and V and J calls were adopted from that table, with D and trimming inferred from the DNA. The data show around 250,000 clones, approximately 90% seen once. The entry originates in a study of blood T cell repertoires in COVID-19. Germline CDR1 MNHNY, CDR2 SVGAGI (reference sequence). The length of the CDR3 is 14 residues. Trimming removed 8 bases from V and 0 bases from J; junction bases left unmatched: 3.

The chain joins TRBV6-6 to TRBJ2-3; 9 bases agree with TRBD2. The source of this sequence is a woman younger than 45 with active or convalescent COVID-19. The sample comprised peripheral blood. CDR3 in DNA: TGTGCCAGCGGTAGCGGGGGCAGCACAGATACGCAGTATTTT. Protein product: CASGSGGSTDTQYF.